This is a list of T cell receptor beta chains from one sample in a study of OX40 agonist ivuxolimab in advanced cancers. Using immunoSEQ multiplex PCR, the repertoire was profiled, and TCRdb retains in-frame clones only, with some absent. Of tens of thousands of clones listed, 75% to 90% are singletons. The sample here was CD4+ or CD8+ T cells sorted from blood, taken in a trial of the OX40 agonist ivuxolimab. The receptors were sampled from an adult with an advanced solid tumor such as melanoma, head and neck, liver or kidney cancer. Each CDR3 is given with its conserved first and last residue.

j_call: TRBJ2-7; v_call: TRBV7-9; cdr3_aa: CASSLGLAFDEQYF
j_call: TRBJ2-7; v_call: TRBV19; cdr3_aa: CASSITGAVYEQYF
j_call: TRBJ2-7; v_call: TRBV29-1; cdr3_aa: CSVVWQGNYEQYF
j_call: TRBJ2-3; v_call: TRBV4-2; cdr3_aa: CASSQGAAGLTDTQYF
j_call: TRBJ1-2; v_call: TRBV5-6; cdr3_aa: CASSSEMARGNYGYTF
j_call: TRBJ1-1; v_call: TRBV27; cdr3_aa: CATKLGENTEAFF
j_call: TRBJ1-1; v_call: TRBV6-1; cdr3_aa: CATQEDRADTEAFF
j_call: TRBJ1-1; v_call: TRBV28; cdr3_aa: CASSPVGGLNTEAFF
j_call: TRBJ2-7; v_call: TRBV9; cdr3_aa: CASSRDNSFSSEQYF
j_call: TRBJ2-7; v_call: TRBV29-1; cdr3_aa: CSVVGLDNYEQYF
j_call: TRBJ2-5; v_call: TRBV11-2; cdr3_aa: CASSLNSGLAGNRETQYF
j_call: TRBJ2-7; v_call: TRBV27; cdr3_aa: CASSLSGQGAPNYEQYF
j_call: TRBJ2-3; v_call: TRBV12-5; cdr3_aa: CASGLGGTATDTQYF
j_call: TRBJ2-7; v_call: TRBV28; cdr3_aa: CASSLSQGAPGYEQYF
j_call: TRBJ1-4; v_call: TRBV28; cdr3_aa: CASRGSWVRGIEKLFF
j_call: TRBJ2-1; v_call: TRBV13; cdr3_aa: CASSPTSGNNEQFF
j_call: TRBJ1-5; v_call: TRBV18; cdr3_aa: CASSPDDGPSAGWPQHF
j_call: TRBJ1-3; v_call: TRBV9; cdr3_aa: CASSAPRTGDSGNTIYF
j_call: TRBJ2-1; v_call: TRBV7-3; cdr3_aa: CASSPSGGVDEQFF
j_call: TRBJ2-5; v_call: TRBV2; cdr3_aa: CASRETQETQYF
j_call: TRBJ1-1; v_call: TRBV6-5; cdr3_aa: CASIPDRLNTEAFF
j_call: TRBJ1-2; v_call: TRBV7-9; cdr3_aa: CASSYNRGLDGYTF
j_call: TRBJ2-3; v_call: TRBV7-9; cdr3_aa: CASSPPRDTQYF
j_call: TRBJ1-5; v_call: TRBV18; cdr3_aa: CASSLSPDSNQPQHF
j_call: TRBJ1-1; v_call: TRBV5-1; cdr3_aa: CASRGDGNTEAFF
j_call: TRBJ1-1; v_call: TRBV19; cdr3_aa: CASRGQGITEAFF
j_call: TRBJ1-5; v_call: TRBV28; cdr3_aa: CASHPVSGSNQPQHF
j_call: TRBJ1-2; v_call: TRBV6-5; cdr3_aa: CASSYSPDRGLRGYTF
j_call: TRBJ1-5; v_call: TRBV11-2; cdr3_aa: CASSLGTGMHQPQHF
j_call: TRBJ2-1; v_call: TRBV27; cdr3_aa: CASSFPGTQYNEQFF
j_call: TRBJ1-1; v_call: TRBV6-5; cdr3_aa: CASSYSTGGWTEAFF
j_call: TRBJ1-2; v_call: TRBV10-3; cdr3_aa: CAISELEITRGRNYGYTF
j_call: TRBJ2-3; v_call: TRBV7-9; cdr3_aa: CASSSERPSTDTQYF
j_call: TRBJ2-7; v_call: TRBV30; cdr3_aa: CAWSVQPSYEQYF
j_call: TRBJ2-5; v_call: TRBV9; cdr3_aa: CASSEFRDIGGETQYF
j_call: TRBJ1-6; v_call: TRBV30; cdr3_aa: CAWTGRWSSYNSPLHF
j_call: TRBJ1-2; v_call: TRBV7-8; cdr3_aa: CASSLVGSRGGYTF
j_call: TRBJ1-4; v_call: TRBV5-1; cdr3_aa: CASSVTGGIDEKLFF
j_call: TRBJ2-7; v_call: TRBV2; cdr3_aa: CATEGTSGSTYEQYF
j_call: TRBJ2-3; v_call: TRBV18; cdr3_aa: CASSQGLAESTDTQYF
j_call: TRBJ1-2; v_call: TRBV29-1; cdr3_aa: CSVEEGYYGYTF
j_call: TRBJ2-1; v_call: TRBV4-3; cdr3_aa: CASSQGRLNEQFF
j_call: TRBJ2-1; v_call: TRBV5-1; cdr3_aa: CASSFRQPFYNEQFF
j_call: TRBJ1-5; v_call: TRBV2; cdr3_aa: CASSERGGNQPQHF
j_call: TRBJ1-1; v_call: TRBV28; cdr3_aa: CASSFRPTGAGSSTEAFF
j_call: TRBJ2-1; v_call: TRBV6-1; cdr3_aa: CASSEALVGLAEQFF
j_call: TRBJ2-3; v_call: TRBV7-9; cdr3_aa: CASSLGRGQLTDTQYF
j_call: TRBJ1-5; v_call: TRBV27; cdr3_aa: CASSLVALLSNQPQHF
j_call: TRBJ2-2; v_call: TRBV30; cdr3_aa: CAWSVQGADTGELFF
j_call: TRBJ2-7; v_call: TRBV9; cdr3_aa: CASSVYGTDEQYF
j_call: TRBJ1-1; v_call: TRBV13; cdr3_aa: CASIQWGVYTEAFF
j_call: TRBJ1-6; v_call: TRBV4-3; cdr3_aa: CASSARQGENSPLHF